This T cell receptor (beta chain) comes out of a study of blood T cell repertoires in COVID-19. Turning to the study itself: T cells, B-cell-depleted T cells, or PBMCs provided the cDNA or gDNA that served as material.

The count of this clone is one. Generated by immunoSEQ multiplex PCR, the TCRdb table keeps only in-frame clones and is missing some. This table has some 340,000 clones, 70% to 90% appearing once. The cohort comprised adults aged roughly 18 to 95 years residing in approximately 22 US areas. Donors were grouped by their self-reported clinical history. The trim removed 4 bases at V and 8 bases at J, leaving 15 bases unmatched. This CDR3 has 18 amino acids. The V gene's germline CDR1 is WNHNN and CDR2 SYGVQD (reference sequence). This clonotype originated in a woman in her twenties or thirties who had recovered from COVID-19. V gene TRBV10-1 combines with J gene TRBJ2-7, with 15 bases matching TRBD2. The material sequenced was PBMCs or T cells enriched from blood (not recorded which). CDR3 sequence reads: CASSVPLGLAGGRIKQYF. CDR3 DNA sequence: TGCGCCAGCAGTGTTCCCTTGGGACTAGCGGGGGGCAGGATTAAGCAGTACTTC.